One sample yielded the 30 T cell receptor beta chains listed below, sequenced in a study of T-cell reconstitution after alpha-beta-depleted transplantation in children (TCRdb year 2016). The receptor library was made with PCR. Sequencing used an Illumina HiSeq 2500. To normalize quantification of the TCRbeta repertoire, the TCR libraries were built with molecular barcoding that relied on unique molecular identifiers. TCRdb reworked the public reads: Q25 trimming with fastp, MiXCR clone assembly, productive beta chains retained. Entries that share a CDR3 protein sequence are merged under the most common genes and DNA. The sample table contains approximately 630,000 distinct CDR3 sequences; only one count was recorded for around 14% of them. Roughly 0.84% of the sample rests with the top ten. This specimen's treatment or condition label, interpreted: allogeneic hematopoietic cell transplantation with graft depleted of TCRalphabeta T cells and CD19 B cells.

This material consisted of PBMCs, taken before TCRalphabeta/CD19-depleted stem cell transplant. These receptors came from a girl aged 2-10 years with congenital amegakaryocytic thrombocytopenia, due to receive a stem cell transplant.

The gene calls are TRBV5-6 and TRBJ1-5; D gene unclear. Germline CDR1 is SGHDT and CDR2 is YYEEEE. V lost 7 bases, J lost 7 bases, and 9 bases lay in between. The CDR3 is 11 amino acids. CDR3 protein: CASADCQPQHF. CDR3 nucleotide sequence: TGTGCCAGCGCCGACTGCCAGCCCCAGCATTTT. Drawing the rest from reference TRBV5-6 and TRBJ1-5, the complete variable domain is DAGVTQSPTHLIKTRGQQVTLRCSPKSGHDTVSWYQQALGQGPQFIFQYYEEEERQRGNFPDRFSGHQFPNYSSELNVNALLLGDSALYLCASADCQPQHFGDGTRLSIL.

V gene TRBV7-9 combines with J gene TRBJ2-7; 9 bases are a match to TRBD1. Germline assignment: CDR1 SEHNR and CDR2 FQNEAQ (reference sequence). This CDR3 spans 13 amino acids. After removal of 5 bases from V and 7 bases from J, the junction contained 6 bases not matched to a gene. The CDR3 sequence: CASSRGTGKEQYF. CDR3 coding DNA: TGTGCCAGCAGCCGCGGGACAGGGAAAGAGCAGTACTTC.

Many counts were recorded for this clonotype. The CDR3 reads CASSLGGILRDTQYF. CDR3 nucleotide sequence: TGCGCCAGCAGCTTGGGGGGAATTTTGCGTGATACGCAGTATTTT. V is TRBV5-1 and J is TRBJ2-3, with D hard to call. With 0 bases removed from V and 6 bases from J, the gap between germline ends came to 14 bases. Per germline, CDR1 SGHRS and CDR2 YFSETQ. This CDR3 is built from 15 residues.

Ten or more counts support this clonotype. V usage is TRBV28 and J usage is TRBJ2-1; D is undetermined. V was pared by 7 bases and J by 7 bases, with 11 bases between. In germline, CDR1 is MDHEN, CDR2 SYDVKM. The CDR3 runs to 12 residues. CDR3: CASTRSRNEQFF. The DNA of the CDR3 is TGTGCCAGCACCCGGAGCCGGAATGAGCAGTTCTTC. The full variable domain, its missing parts supplied by reference TRBV28 and TRBJ2-1, is DVKVTQSSRYLVKRTGEKVFLECVQDMDHENMFWYRQDPGLGLRLIYFSYDVKMKEKGDIPEGYSVSREKKERFSLILESASTNQTSMYLCASTRSRNEQFFGPGTRLTVL.

There are a few counts of this clonotype. The genes are TRBV5-1 and TRBJ2-2; the match to TRBD2 covers 13 bases. Germline V gene sequence: CDR1 SGHRS, CDR2 YFSETQ. Germline trimming cut 4 bases from V and 5 bases from J; bases unmatched to any gene: 11. The CDR3 is made up of 18 amino acids. The CDR3: CASSSGLAGVLGTGELFF. Written as DNA, the CDR3 is TGCGCCAGCAGCAGCGGACTAGCGGGAGTTTTGGGAACCGGGGAGCTGTTTTTT. The variable domain in full, with the rest retrieved from reference TRBV5-1 and TRBJ2-2, is KAGVTQTPRYLIKTRGQQVTLSCSPISGHRSVSWYQQTPGQGLQFLFEYFSETQRNKGNFPGRFSGRQFSNSRSEMNVSTLELGDSALYLCASSSGLAGVLGTGELFFGEGSRLTVL.

This clonotype occurred many times. V is TRBV7-9 and J is TRBJ1-2; D ambiguous. Trimming removed 2 bases at V and 14 bases at J, with 15 bases between. The CDR3 has 12 amino acids. CDR1 SEHNR and CDR2 FQNEAQ come from the germline V gene (reference sequence). CDR3 region: CASSLTAAAGTF. The CDR3 nucleotides read TGTGCCAGCAGCTTAACGGCAGCGGCTGGAACCTTC.

V usage is TRBV29-1 and J usage is TRBJ2-7, with 7 positions matching TRBD1. This CDR3 comprises 10 residues. CDR1 and CDR2 (germline): SQVTM, ANQGSEA. Trimming removed 7 bases from V and 12 bases from J; junction bases left unmatched: 9. The CDR3 bases are TGCAGCGGCAGGGACAGACTTCCGTACTTC. This gives the protein CSGRDRLPYF.

V usage is TRBV21-1 and J usage is TRBJ2-7; the listed D gene, TRBD2, was not tested against the DNA. TRBV21-1 is a recognized pseudogene. This CDR3 comprises 19 residues. The CDR3 DNA follows: TGTGCCAGCAGCAAAGCTACCGGGACTAGCGGGAGGGCCGCCTACGAGCAGTACTTC. Translation gives CASSKATGTSGRAAYEQYF.

This clonotype was recorded at least ten times. The V and J genes are TRBV27 and TRBJ2-2; D might be TRBD1 (5 bases). The V end was cut by 5 bases, the J end by 1 base, with 8 bases between. Germline lookup yields CDR1 MNHEY and CDR2 SMNVEV (reference sequence). The CDR3 length is 14 residues. CDR3 sequence (DNA): TGTGCCAGCAGTGGACACAGGAACACCGGGGAGCTGTTTTTT. It is translated as CASSGHRNTGELFF.

This chain joins TRBV7-9 and TRBJ2-2; no clear D gene. The CDR3 has 16 residues. V was clipped by 1 base and J by 1 base, with 10 bases between them. CDR1 is SEHNR, CDR2 FQNEAQ, per germline (reference sequence). This CDR3 is CASSLEVLKNTGELFF. The CDR3 DNA is TGTGCCAGCAGCTTAGAGGTCCTAAAGAACACCGGGGAGCTGTTTTTT.

This clonotype has ten or more counts. The chain combines TRBV12-5 with TRBJ2-2, with TRBD1 matching over 7 bases. The CDR3 covers 15 residues. Germline lookup yields CDR1 LGHNT and CDR2 FRNRAP. V dropped 3 bases and J dropped 6; count of bases not matched to a gene: 7. The CDR3 spells CASGLDREWSGELFF. CDR3 in DNA: TGTGCTAGTGGTTTAGACAGGGAGTGGTCCGGGGAGCTGTTTTTT.

This clonotype came up a few times. The V and J genes are TRBV9 and TRBJ2-6, with D possibly matching TRBD1 (5 bases). Germline V CDR1 and CDR2: SGDLS, YYNGEE. V gave up 0 bases and J gave up 0 bases, with 10 bases separating them. CDR3 length: 17 amino acids. CDR3 DNA: TGTGCCAGCAGCGTAGCAGGAAGGGGCTCTGGGGCCAACGTCCTGACTTTC. It encodes CASSVAGRGSGANVLTF.

The rearrangement joins TRBV11-2 to TRBJ2-3, with 13 bases fitting TRBD2. The CDR3 totals 17 residues. Germline V lookup: CDR1 SGHAT, CDR2 FQNNGV. The J segment lost 6 bases and the V segment lost 4 bases, leaving 10 bases of the junction unmatched. For the CDR3, the DNA is TGTGCCAGCAGCTGGGGACTAGCGGGACTGATTGGGGATACGCAGTATTTT. It yields the protein CASSWGLAGLIGDTQYF.

This clonotype was counted ten times or more. The chain recombines TRBV6-1 with TRBJ1-5; D ambiguous. Trimming stripped 4 bases from V and 9 bases from J, with 19 bases between. The CDR3 totals 15 residues. Germline CDR1 reads MNHNS; CDR2 reads SASEGT. The CDR3 sequence is CASSANWGRLRPQHF. The CDR3 coding sequence is TGTGCCAGCAGTGCGAATTGGGGAAGACTTCGGCCCCAGCATTTT.

This clonotype has a count of ten or more. The chain employs TRBV5-1 and TRBJ2-1; 8 bases are a match to TRBD2. V was clipped by 0 bases and J by 6 bases; unmatched bases: 5. Germline CDR1 SGHRS, CDR2 YFSETQ. The CDR3 consists of 15 residues. The CDR3 DNA reads TGCGCCAGCAGCTTGGGTCAAGCGGGAGTCAATGAGCAGTTCTTC. This encodes CASSLGQAGVNEQFF.

The chain links TRBV5-1 to TRBJ1-1, with no clear D. V lost 1 base and J lost 0, with 13 bases in between. This CDR3 comprises 16 residues. CDR1 and CDR2 (germline): SGHRS, YFSETQ. CDR3 bases: TGCGCCAGCAGCTTGTGGGCAGACTACATGAACACTGAAGCTTTCTTT. Its protein is CASSLWADYMNTEAFF.

This clonotype was counted many times. The V and J genes are TRBV10-3 and TRBJ1-1, with D perhaps matching TRBD1 (5 bases). CDR1 and CDR2 (germline): ENHRY, SYGVKD. The CDR3 runs to 13 residues. V was pared by 3 bases and J by 4 bases, with 9 bases between. CDR3: CAISDQGPTEAFF. The CDR3, as DNA: TGTGCCATCAGTGACCAGGGTCCCACTGAAGCTTTCTTT.

This clonotype was counted at least ten times. The chain has TRBV27 and TRBJ2-5; D ambiguous. Deletions cut 0 bases from V and 7 bases from J, with 15 bases between. Germline lookup yields CDR1 MNHEY and CDR2 SMNVEV (reference sequence). The CDR3 totals 15 residues. Here the CDR3 reads CASSLSNSYLGTQYF. The CDR3 coding sequence is TGTGCCAGCAGTTTATCGAATAGCTACCTAGGGACCCAGTACTTC.

In this sample, this clonotype turned up many times. The V and J genes are TRBV5-1 and TRBJ2-5; D ambiguous. Germline V gene lookup returns CDR1 SGHRS and CDR2 YFSETQ. CDR3 length: 14 amino acids. The V gene lost 0 bases and the J gene lost 1 base, with 7 bases spanning the gap. In DNA form, the CDR3 reads TGCGCCAGCAGCTTGGAGGGTTTCCAAGAGACCCAGTACTTC. Protein product: CASSLEGFQETQYF.

This clonotype was detected only a few times. J is TRBJ1-5 and V is TRBV27; D remains ambiguous. The CDR3 sequence is 14 residues long. V was pared by 0 bases and J by 6 bases, with 9 bases between. The germline V gene has CDR1 MNHEY and CDR2 SMNVEV (reference sequence). CDR3 region: CASSLSGSGQPQHF. In DNA form, the CDR3 reads TGTGCCAGCAGTTTATCCGGTTCGGGTCAGCCCCAGCATTTT.

This clonotype was observed a few times. The chain recombines TRBV10-2 with TRBJ2-2; possible D gene TRBD2, 6 bases. Trimming stripped 6 bases from V and 4 bases from J, with 15 bases between. Looked up from germline, CDR1 is WSHSY and CDR2 is SAAADI. CDR3 length equals 15 residues. The CDR3 loop is CASRGTSLATGELFF. CDR3 DNA: TGCGCCAGCAGGGGGACTTCCCTGGCCACCGGGGAGCTGTTTTTT.

Only a few counts were recorded for this clonotype. CDR3 coding DNA: TGTGCCAGCAGTCCGAATCCGGGACAGTCCTACGAGCAGTACTTC. It encodes CASSPNPGQSYEQYF. The chain carries TRBV27 and TRBJ2-7, with TRBD1 matching over 7 bases. The CDR3 runs 15 residues. Germline loops: CDR1 MNHEY, CDR2 SMNVEV (reference sequence). With 5 bases clipped from V and 1 base from J, the junction kept 8 bases outside the gene matches.

The rearrangement joins TRBV5-5 to TRBJ1-1, with D uncertain. This CDR3 has 16 residues. V was clipped by 4 bases and J by 0 bases, with 16 bases between them. The germline V gene has CDR1 SGHKS and CDR2 YYEKEE (reference sequence). This chain's CDR3 is CASSPVPTGMNTEAFF. CDR3 coding DNA: TGTGCCAGCAGCCCAGTCCCAACGGGTATGAACACTGAAGCTTTCTTT.

This clonotype was observed at least ten times. The chain has TRBV4-1 and TRBJ2-7; the match to TRBD2 covers 9 bases. The length of the CDR3 is 15 residues. CDR1 is MGHRA and CDR2 is YSYEKL in the germline V gene. Unmatched junction bases numbered 3, after V lost 0 bases and J lost 3 bases. As DNA, the CDR3 is TGCGCCAGCAGCCAAGACGGACTAGCGAACTACGAGCAGTACTTC. It codes for CASSQDGLANYEQYF.

The chain has TRBV20-1 and TRBJ2-7; D is possibly TRBD1 (6 bases). Germline V gene lookup returns CDR1 DFQATT and CDR2 SNEGSKA (reference sequence). V was cut by 2 bases and J by 2 bases, with 7 bases left in between. This CDR3 region has 12 residues. CDR3 loop: CSARTGPYEQYF. As DNA, the CDR3 is TGCAGTGCTAGAACAGGGCCCTACGAGCAGTACTTC.

The genes are TRBV20-1 and TRBJ2-5; perhaps D is TRBD1 or TRBD2 (6 bases each). This CDR3 spans 13 amino acids. Trimming pared 6 bases from V and 3 bases from J, leaving 14 bases between. Germline V CDR1 and CDR2: DFQATT, SNEGSKA (reference sequence). This CDR3 reads CSAGGTLKETQYF. CDR3 in DNA: TGCAGTGCAGGGGGGACGTTGAAAGAGACCCAGTACTTC.

The V and J genes are TRBV4-1 and TRBJ2-1, with D possibly being TRBD2 (6 bases). The germline V gene encodes CDR1 MGHRA and CDR2 YSYEKL. The CDR3 runs 16 residues. V shed 4 bases and J shed 5 bases, with 18 bases lying between them. CDR3 region: CASSPVGSGNHNEQFF. CDR3 bases: TGCGCCAGCAGCCCCGTCGGTAGCGGCAACCACAATGAGCAGTTCTTC.

This clonotype was observed at least ten times. The chain is built from TRBV5-5 and TRBJ2-1, with D tentatively TRBD2 (5 bases). CDR1 is SGHKS and CDR2 is YYEKEE in the germline V gene (reference sequence). The CDR3 length is 13 residues. Between the trimmed V and J ends, which lost 0 bases and 11 bases, there was a span of 12 bases. The CDR3 spells CASSLEVREKQFF. The CDR3 DNA reads as TGTGCCAGCAGCTTGGAGGTGAGGGAGAAGCAGTTCTTC.

This clonotype showed up many times. This CDR3 is CSASSAGVGYNEQFF. The CDR3, as DNA: TGCAGTGCTAGTTCGGCGGGAGTGGGGTACAATGAGCAGTTCTTC. The rearrangement links TRBV20-1 to TRBJ2-1, with 7 bases fitting TRBD2. V lost 3 bases to trimming and J lost 4 bases; unmatched junction nucleotides: 9. This CDR3 contains 15 residues. Germline-derived CDR1 and CDR2 are DFQATT and SNEGSKA (reference sequence).

This clonotype was observed a few times. This rearrangement joins TRBV20-1 to TRBJ2-1, with TRBD2 as a possible D gene (6 bases). Germline CDR1 DFQATT, CDR2 SNEGSKA (reference sequence). V shed 6 bases and J shed 8 bases, with 20 bases lying between them. The length of the CDR3 is 14 residues. The CDR3 DNA follows: TGCAGTGCGGATGGCGGGGAGGTTAGAGATGAGCAGTTCTTC. Translating gives CSADGGEVRDEQFF.